This entry features one TCR beta chain sequence. What this receptor recognizes is not known. The input lacks base qualities; no much larger clone sits a single base away. What this sample's treatment or condition label stands for: allogeneic hematopoietic cell transplantation with graft depleted of TCRalphabeta T cells and CD19 B cells. TCRalphabeta/CD19-depleted allogeneic hematopoietic cell grafts were given to the transplant recipients, all of whom were children. The sample originates from a study of T-cell reconstitution after alpha-beta-depleted transplantation in children (dated by TCRdb to the mid-2010s). For the wider study: T-cell immune reconstitution after TCRalphabeta/CD19-depleted allogeneic hematopoietic cell transplantation in children was quantitatively tracked in the study by means of TCR repertoire profiling.

The study at large found these results: Apparently early alphabetaT-cell count recovery about two months after transplant reportedly relied on only several hundred rapidly expanded clones derived from non-depleted graft cells. The frequencies of hyperexpanded clones fell over the following months, and after one year, T-cell counts and TCRbeta diversity were mostly attributed to newly produced T cells. In some patients, high TCRbeta diversity at day 60 was attributed to recipient T cells and intrathymic progenitors that had survived conditioning.

To prepare the library, PCR was applied. The instrument was an Illumina HiSeq 2500. TCR libraries were prepared with molecular barcoding, using unique molecular identifiers to normalize TCRbeta repertoire quantification. TCRdb reanalyzed the raw reads on its own, using fastp at Q25 for trimming and MiXCR for clone calling, and kept in-frame beta chains. Rows are unified per CDR3 protein, each entry keeping the most common DNA and genes. A total of around 960,000 distinct CDR3 sequences appear in this sample, about 31% of them only once. The top ten hold over 25% of the sample. The CDR3 contains 15 residues, cysteine and phenylalanine counted. Only CDR3 DNA is held: 45 bases, read in frame from base 1. V and J lose 5 bases and 0 bases, and a span of 13 bases separates them.

This clonotype was obtained from a boy under two years old who had a stem cell transplant for SCID, so the T cells may come from the graft donor. The chain is encoded by TRBV12-3 or TRBV12-4 joined to TRBJ1-1; TRBD1 is a weak D gene call, 5 bases matching. Sequencing used PBMCs, mostly from graft donor cells, obtained 360 days after TCRalphabeta/CD19-depleted stem cell transplant. The nucleotides read TGTGCCAGCAGTCCCAGCACAGGCCTGAACACTGAAGCTTTCTTT. Its translation reads: CASSPSTGLNTEAFF.